The rows below give T cell receptor beta chains drawn from one sample of a study of blood T cell repertoires in COVID-19. TCRdb's table, derived via immunoSEQ multiplex PCR, lists solely in-frame clones and lacks some. Among over 25,000 clones listed, roughly 82% were seen once. The sequenced material came from peripheral blood. All receptors derive from a human donor in a cohort sampled during active COVID-19. Both conserved end residues are trimmed from each CDR3. Fields, in order: clone size, V gene, CDR3 protein. Some rows have no size entry. The others give once, few or many, or a class for an expanded clone.

abundance: -; v_gene: TRBV2; CDR3aa: ASRGDNFVNQPQH
abundance: few; v_gene: TRBV7-3; CDR3aa: ASSQYRGYEQY
abundance: -; v_gene: TRBV11-2; CDR3aa: ASKSQGNRNTEAF
abundance: -; v_gene: TRBV29-1; CDR3aa: SVGTEYQPQH
abundance: -; v_gene: TRBV2; CDR3aa: ASRPPGQELNQPQH
abundance: -; v_gene: TRBV7-9; CDR3aa: ASSFGGGAWETQY
abundance: -; v_gene: TRBV7-8; CDR3aa: ASTQSGGRGETQY
abundance: once; v_gene: TRBV7-2; CDR3aa: ASSTPFGGETQY
abundance: -; v_gene: TRBV19; CDR3aa: ASSPDRGFSYEQY
abundance: once; v_gene: TRBV5-5; CDR3aa: ASSSTGGNTIY
abundance: -; v_gene: TRBV5-5; CDR3aa: ASSLSRLRYEQY
abundance: -; v_gene: TRBV11-1; CDR3aa: ASSRQEDTEAF
abundance: -; v_gene: TRBV9; CDR3aa: ASSVWETGVRGYT
abundance: -; v_gene: TRBV6-5; CDR3aa: ASNTEGSNYGYT
abundance: once; v_gene: TRBV27; CDR3aa: ASSPFSGGSSYNEQF
abundance: -; v_gene: TRBV5-1; CDR3aa: ASSSHQGPGNTIY
abundance: -; v_gene: TRBV10-1; CDR3aa: ASSESTGGRNTEAF
abundance: -; v_gene: TRBV5-1; CDR3aa: ASSLVRNQETQY
abundance: -; v_gene: TRBV5-4; CDR3aa: ASSDTGTLGYT
abundance: -; v_gene: TRBV3-1/TRBV3-2; CDR3aa: ASSPFGGGSYEQY
abundance: -; v_gene: TRBV5-1; CDR3aa: ASSLDGGLNTEAF
abundance: -; v_gene: TRBV28; CDR3aa: ASTTATYEQY
abundance: few; v_gene: TRBV7-2; CDR3aa: ASSPRTSGGPDTQY
abundance: -; v_gene: TRBV11-3; CDR3aa: ASSLGTGAGETQY
abundance: -; v_gene: TRBV5-4; CDR3aa: ASSQSGGPADTQY
abundance: -; v_gene: TRBV18; CDR3aa: ASSPPGTGNSPLH
abundance: -; v_gene: TRBV11-2; CDR3aa: ASSLEGGSLQNIQY